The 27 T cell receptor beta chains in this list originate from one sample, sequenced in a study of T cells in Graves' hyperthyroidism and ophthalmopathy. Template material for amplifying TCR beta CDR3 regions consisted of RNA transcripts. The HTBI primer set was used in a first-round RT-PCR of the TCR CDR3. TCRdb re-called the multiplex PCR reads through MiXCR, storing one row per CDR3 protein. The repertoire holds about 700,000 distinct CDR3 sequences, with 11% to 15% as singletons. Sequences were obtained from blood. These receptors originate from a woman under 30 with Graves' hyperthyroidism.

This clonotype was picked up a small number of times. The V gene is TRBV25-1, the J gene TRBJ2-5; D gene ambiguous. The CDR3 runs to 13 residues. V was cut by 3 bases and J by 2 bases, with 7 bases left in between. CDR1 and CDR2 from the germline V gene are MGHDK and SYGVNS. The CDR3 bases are TGTGCCAGCAGTGACACACCACAAGAGACCCAGTACTTC. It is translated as CASSDTPQETQYF. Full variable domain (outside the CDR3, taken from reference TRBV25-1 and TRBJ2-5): EADIYQTPRYLVIGTGKKITLECSQTMGHDKMYWYQQDPGMELHLIHYSYGVNSTEKGDLSSESTVSRIRTEHFPLTLESARPSHTSQYLCASSDTPQETQYFGPGTRLLVL.

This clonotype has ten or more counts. DNA for the CDR3: TGTGCCAGCTCGATGGGGAGCGGGAGCTCCTACAATGAGCAGTTCTTC. Its protein product is CASSMGSGSSYNEQFF. The V call is TRBV7-3, the J call TRBJ2-1, with TRBD2 identical over 8 bases. Germline CDR1 is SGHTA and CDR2 is FQGTGA. The ends lost 8 bases at V and 0 bases at J; junction bases unmatched: 9. This CDR3 has 16 residues.

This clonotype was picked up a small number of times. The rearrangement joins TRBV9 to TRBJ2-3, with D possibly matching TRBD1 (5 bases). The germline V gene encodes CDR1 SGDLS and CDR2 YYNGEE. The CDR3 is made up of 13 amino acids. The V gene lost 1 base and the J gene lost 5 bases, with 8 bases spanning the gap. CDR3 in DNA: TGTGCCAGCAGCGTACAGGGAAGAGATACGCAGTATTTT. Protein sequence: CASSVQGRDTQYF.

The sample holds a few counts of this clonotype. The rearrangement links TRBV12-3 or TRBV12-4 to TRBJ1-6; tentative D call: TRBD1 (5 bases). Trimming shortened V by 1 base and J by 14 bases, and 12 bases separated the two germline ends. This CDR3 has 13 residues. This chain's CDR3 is CASSLVGPKALHF. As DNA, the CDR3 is TGTGCCAGCAGTTTAGTGGGGCCAAAGGCCCTCCACTTT.

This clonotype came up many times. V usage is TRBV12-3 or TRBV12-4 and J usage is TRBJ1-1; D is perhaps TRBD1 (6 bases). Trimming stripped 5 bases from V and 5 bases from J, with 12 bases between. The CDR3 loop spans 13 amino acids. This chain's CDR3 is CASSETGRTEAFF. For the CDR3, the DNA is TGTGCCAGCAGTGAAACAGGGAGGACTGAAGCTTTCTTT.

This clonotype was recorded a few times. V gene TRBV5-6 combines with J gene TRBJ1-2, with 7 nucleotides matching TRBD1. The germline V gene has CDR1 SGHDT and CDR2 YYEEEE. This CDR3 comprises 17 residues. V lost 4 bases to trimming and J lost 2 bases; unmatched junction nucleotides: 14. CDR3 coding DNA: TGTGCCAGCAGCCCGGATTACTACAGGGGAATGAACTATGGCTACACCTTC. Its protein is CASSPDYYRGMNYGYTF.

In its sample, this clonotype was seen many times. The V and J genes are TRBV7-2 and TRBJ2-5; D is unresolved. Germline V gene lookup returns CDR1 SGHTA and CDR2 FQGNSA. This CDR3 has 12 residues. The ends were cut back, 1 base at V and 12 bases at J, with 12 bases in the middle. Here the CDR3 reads CASSLDRISEYF. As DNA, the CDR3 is TGTGCCAGCAGCTTAGACAGAATATCCGAGTACTTC.

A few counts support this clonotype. CDR3 coding DNA: TGTGCCAGCAGCTTAAATATGCGTACCGAGCAGTACTTC. Protein product: CASSLNMRTEQYF. The V gene is TRBV7-3, the J gene TRBJ2-7, with D unclear. The CDR3 is 13 amino acids. Trimming pared 1 base from V and 6 bases from J, leaving 10 bases between. Germline V gene lookup returns CDR1 SGHTA and CDR2 FQGTGA.

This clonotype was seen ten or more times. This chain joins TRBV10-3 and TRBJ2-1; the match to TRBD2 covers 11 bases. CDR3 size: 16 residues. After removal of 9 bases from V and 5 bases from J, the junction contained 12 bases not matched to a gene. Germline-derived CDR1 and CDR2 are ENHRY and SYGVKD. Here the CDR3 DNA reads TGTGCCATAGCGGACCCCGGGACTAGCGGTGACAATGAGCAGTTCTTC. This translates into CAIADPGTSGDNEQFF.

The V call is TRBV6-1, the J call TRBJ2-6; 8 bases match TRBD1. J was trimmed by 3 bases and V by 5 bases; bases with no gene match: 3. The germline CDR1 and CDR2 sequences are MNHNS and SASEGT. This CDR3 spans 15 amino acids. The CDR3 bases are TGTGCCAGCAGTATGACAGGGGTTGGGGCCAACGTCCTGACTTTC. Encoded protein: CASSMTGVGANVLTF.

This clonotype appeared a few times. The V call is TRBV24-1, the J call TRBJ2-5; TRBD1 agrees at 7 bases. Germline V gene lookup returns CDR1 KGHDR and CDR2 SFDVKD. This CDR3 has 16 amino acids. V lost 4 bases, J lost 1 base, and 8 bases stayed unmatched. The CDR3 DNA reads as TGTGCCACCAGTGACCGATTCGGGACAGCCCAAGAGACCCAGTACTTC. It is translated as CATSDRFGTAQETQYF.

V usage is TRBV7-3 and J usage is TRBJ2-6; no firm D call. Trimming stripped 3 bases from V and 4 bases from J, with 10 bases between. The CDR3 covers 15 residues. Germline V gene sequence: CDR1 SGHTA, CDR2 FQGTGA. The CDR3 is CASSFRPWGANVLTF. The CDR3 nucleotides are TGTGCCAGCAGCTTCAGGCCTTGGGGGGCCAACGTCCTGACTTTC.

The CDR3 region is CASSLSSGRVSGANVLTF. The CDR3 coding sequence is TGCGCCAGCAGCTTATCGAGCGGGAGAGTCTCTGGGGCCAACGTCCTGACTTTC. The chain links TRBV5-1 to TRBJ2-6, with 8 bases identical to TRBD2. The J segment lost 0 bases and the V segment lost 2 bases, leaving 7 bases of the junction unmatched. Germline assignment: CDR1 SGHRS and CDR2 YFSETQ. The CDR3 consists of 18 residues.

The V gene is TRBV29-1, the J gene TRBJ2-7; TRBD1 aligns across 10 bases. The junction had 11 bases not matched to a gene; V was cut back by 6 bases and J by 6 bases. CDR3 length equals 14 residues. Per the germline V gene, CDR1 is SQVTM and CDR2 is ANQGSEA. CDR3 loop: CSVGGRTGGSEQYF. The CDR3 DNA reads TGCAGCGTCGGGGGGAGGACAGGGGGGAGCGAGCAGTACTTC.

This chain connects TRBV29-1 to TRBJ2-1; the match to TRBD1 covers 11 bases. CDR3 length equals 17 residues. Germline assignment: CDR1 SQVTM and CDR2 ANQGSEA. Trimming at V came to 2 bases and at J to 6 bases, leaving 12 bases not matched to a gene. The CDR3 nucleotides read TGCAGCGTTGAAACAAACCCCGGGACAGGGGGTTTCAATGAGCAGTTCTTC. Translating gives CSVETNPGTGGFNEQFF.

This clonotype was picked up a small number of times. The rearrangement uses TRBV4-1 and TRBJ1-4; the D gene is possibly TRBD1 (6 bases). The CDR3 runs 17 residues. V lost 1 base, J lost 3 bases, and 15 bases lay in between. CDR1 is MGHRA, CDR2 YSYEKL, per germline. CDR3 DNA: TGCGCCAGCAGCCAAGTCCGGGGGCGACATCCTAATGAAAAACTGTTTTTT. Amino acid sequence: CASSQVRGRHPNEKLFF.

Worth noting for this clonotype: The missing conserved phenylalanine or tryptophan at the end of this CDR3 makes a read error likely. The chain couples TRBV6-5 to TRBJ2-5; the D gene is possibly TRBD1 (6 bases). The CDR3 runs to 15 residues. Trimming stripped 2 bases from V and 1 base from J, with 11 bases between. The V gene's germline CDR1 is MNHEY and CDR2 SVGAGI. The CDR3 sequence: CASSYGGSLQETQYS. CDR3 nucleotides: TGTGCCAGCAGTTACGGGGGCAGCCTCCAAGAGACCCAGTACTCC.

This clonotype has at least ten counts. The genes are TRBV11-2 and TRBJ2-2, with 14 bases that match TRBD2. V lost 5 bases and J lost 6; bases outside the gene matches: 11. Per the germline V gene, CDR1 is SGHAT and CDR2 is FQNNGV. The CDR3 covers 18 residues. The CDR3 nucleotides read TGTGCCAGCAGCCTACGACTAGCGGGAGGGCTTTACGCCGGGGAGCTGTTTTTT. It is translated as CASSLRLAGGLYAGELFF.

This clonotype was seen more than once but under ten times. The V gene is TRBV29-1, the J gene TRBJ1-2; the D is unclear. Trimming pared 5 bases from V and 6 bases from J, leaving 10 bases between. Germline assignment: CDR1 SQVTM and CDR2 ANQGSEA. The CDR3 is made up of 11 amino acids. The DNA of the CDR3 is TGCAGCGTTCTGGTTTTGGATGGCTACACCTTC. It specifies CSVLVLDGYTF.

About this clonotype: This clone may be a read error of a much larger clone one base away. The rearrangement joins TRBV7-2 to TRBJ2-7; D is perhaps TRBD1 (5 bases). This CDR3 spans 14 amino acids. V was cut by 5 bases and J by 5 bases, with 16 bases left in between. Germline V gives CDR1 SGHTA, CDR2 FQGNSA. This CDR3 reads CASSHGHPTDEQYF. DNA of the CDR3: TGTGCCAGCAGCCATGGACACCCCACCGACGAGCAGTACTTC.

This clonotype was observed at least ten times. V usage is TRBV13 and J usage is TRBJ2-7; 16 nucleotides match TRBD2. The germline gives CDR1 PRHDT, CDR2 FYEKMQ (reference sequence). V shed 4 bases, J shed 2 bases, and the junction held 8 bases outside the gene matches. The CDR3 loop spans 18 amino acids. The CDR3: CASSSGLAGGPGAYEQYF. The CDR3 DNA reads TGTGCCAGCAGCTCGGGACTAGCGGGAGGGCCGGGGGCCTACGAGCAGTACTTC.

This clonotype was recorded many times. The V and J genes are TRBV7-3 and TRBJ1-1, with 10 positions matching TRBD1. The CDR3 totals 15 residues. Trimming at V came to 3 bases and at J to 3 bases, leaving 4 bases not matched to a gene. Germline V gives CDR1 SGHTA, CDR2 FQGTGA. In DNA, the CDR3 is TGTGCCAGCAGCTTGACAGGGGGCGCGTACACTGAAGCTTTCTTT. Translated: CASSLTGGAYTEAFF. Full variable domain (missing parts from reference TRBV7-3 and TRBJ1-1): GAGVSQTPSNKVTEKGKYVELRCDPISGHTALYWYRQSLGQGPEFLIYFQGTGAADDSGLPNDRFFAVRPEGSVSTLKIQRTERGDSAVYLCASSLTGGAYTEAFFGQGTRLTVV.

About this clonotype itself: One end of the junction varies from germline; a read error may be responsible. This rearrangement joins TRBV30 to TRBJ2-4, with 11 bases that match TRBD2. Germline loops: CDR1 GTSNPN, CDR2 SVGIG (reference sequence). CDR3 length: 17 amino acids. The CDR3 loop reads CACVPRLAGGAKNIRYF. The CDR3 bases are TGTGCCTGCGTCCCCCGTCTAGCGGGGGGAGCCAAAAACATTCGGTACTTC. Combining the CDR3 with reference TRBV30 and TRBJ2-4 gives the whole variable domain SQTIHQWPATLVQPVGSPLSLECTVEGTSNPNLYWYRQAAGRGLQLLFYSVGIGQISSEVPQNLSASRPQDRQFILSSKKLLLSDSGFYLCACVPRLAGGAKNIRYFGAGTRLSVL.

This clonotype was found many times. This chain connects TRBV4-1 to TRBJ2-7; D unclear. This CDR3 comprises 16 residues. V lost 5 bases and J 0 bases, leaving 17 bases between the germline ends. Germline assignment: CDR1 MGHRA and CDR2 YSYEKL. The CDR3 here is CASSSRESASSYEQYF. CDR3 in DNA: TGCGCCAGCAGCTCACGAGAGAGCGCGAGCTCCTACGAGCAGTACTTC.

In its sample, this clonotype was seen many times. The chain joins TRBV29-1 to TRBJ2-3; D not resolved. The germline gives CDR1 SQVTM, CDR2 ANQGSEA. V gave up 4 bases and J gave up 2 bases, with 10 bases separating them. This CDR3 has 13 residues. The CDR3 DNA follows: TGCAGCGTTGGGTCCCCCCCCACAGATACGCAGTATTTT. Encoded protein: CSVGSPPTDTQYF.

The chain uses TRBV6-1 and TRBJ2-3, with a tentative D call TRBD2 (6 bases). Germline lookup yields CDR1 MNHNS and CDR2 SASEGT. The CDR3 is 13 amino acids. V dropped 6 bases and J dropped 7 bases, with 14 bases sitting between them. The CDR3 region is CASRPPGLNTQYF. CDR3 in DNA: TGTGCCAGCAGACCCCCGGGACTGAATACGCAGTATTTT.

CDR3 nucleotides: TGCGCCAGCAGCTTGGCCGGTCGTGAGATTGATTCACCCCTCCACTTT. Its translation: CASSLAGREIDSPLHF. This chain uses TRBV5-1 with TRBJ1-6, with unresolved D. V was clipped by 0 bases and J by 8 bases, with 15 bases between them. The germline V gene has CDR1 SGHRS and CDR2 YFSETQ. The CDR3 contains 16 residues.